This T cell receptor beta chain was found in a study of T cell repertoires in cytomegalovirus infection. Each CDR3 protein is one row after TCRdb ran MiXCR on the reads. The data hold some 500,000 distinct CDR3 sequences, with roughly a third observed a single time. The germline V gene encodes CDR1 SEHNR and CDR2 FQNEAQ (reference sequence). Trimming took 0 bases from V and 5 from J; bases not matched to a gene: 3. CDR3 size: 15 residues. Comments on this clonotype: Its antigen is undetermined.

General study points: Dominant in the ex vivo response were TCR beta clonotypes restricted by HLA-C and specific for CMV.

The material sequenced was cultured PBMCs, taken from culture after CMV antigen stimulation. The J gene is TRBJ2-3, the V gene TRBV7-9, with 9 bases identical to TRBD2. This clonotype was sampled from a human donor in good health (CMV status not recorded). Some clones in this sample may be carry-over from other donors' samples. CDR3 in DNA: TGTGCCAGCAGCTTAGCGGCTAGCGGGGAAGATACGCAGTATTTT. Translated, it gives CASSLAASGEDTQYF.